This is a list of T cell receptor beta chains from one sample in a study of cytomegalovirus exposure and HLA in healthy donors. Here immunoSEQ multiplex PCR was the method, and the copy in TCRdb shows in-frame clones only, minus some. The repertoire has roughly 350,000 clones, 86% of them found once; the top ten carry about 0.91%. The sample was PBMCs. The receptors derive from a woman under 30 in good health and CMV-seronegative. The CDR3 runs from the conserved cysteine through the conserved F or W. The order of the fields is clone size, D gene, J gene, V gene, CDR3 DNA, CDR3 protein. A D gene is named only where the DNA matches it firmly. Rows give clone size only sometimes, using once, few, many, or a class for an expanded clone.

clone_size: few; d_call: .; j_call: TRBJ1-1; v_call: TRBV5-6; cdr3_nt: TGTGCCAGCAGCTTGGTCGGGACTGAAGCTTTCTTT; cdr3_aa: CASSLVGTEAFF
clone_size: .; d_call: TRBD1; j_call: TRBJ1-4; v_call: TRBV6-5; cdr3_nt: TGTGCCAGCAGAGAGGGGGCGGCTAATGAAAAACTGTTTTTT; cdr3_aa: CASREGAANEKLFF
clone_size: .; d_call: TRBD1; j_call: TRBJ1-2; v_call: TRBV2; cdr3_nt: TGTGCCAGCAGTCTTCGGGACAGCCATGGCTACACCTTC; cdr3_aa: CASSLRDSHGYTF
clone_size: .; d_call: TRBD1; j_call: TRBJ2-2; v_call: TRBV5-6; cdr3_nt: TGTGCCAGCAGCACGGACAGGGCCGATACCGGGGAGCTGTTTTTT; cdr3_aa: CASSTDRADTGELFF
clone_size: .; d_call: .; j_call: TRBJ1-1; v_call: TRBV7-2; cdr3_nt: TGTGCCAGCAGCTCTATGGGGGGATTTGACACTGAAGCTTTCTTT; cdr3_aa: CASSSMGGFDTEAFF
clone_size: once; d_call: .; j_call: TRBJ2-7; v_call: TRBV5-1; cdr3_nt: TGCGCCAGCAGCTTGGAAGGCGGAAGGAGCTCCTACGAGCAGTACTTC; cdr3_aa: CASSLEGGRSSYEQYF
clone_size: .; d_call: TRBD1; j_call: TRBJ1-3; v_call: TRBV6-5; cdr3_nt: TGTGCCAGCAGCCGACACCCGACAGGGTTGAACACCATATATTTT; cdr3_aa: CASSRHPTGLNTIYF
clone_size: .; d_call: TRBD1; j_call: TRBJ1-2; v_call: TRBV7-8; cdr3_nt: TGTGCCAGCAGTTTAACGAGACCACAGGGGGGGAACTATGGCTACACCTTC; cdr3_aa: CASSLTRPQGGNYGYTF
clone_size: .; d_call: .; j_call: TRBJ2-1; v_call: TRBV9; cdr3_nt: TGTGCCAGCAGCGGGACTCCTAACAATGAGCAGTTCTTC; cdr3_aa: CASSGTPNNEQFF
clone_size: .; d_call: .; j_call: TRBJ2-7; v_call: TRBV29-1; cdr3_nt: TGCAGCGTACGGGATCCGGAATACGAGCAGTACTTC; cdr3_aa: CSVRDPEYEQYF
clone_size: many; d_call: .; j_call: TRBJ2-3; v_call: TRBV7-2; cdr3_nt: TGTGCCAGCAGCTTAGCCCCGGGTAGCTCCCGGGCAGATACGCAGTATTTT; cdr3_aa: CASSLAPGSSRADTQYF
clone_size: few; d_call: .; j_call: TRBJ1-2; v_call: TRBV6-1; cdr3_nt: TGTGCCAGCAGTGTTCCCGGGAGAGGCTATGGCTACACCTTC; cdr3_aa: CASSVPGRGYGYTF
clone_size: .; d_call: .; j_call: TRBJ1-2; v_call: TRBV4-2; cdr3_nt: TGTGCCAGCAGCCGGCCAGGGGAGTATGGCTACACCTTC; cdr3_aa: CASSRPGEYGYTF
clone_size: once; d_call: .; j_call: TRBJ1-5; v_call: TRBV28; cdr3_nt: TGTGCCAGCAGTTTAGGGTCCCTAACCGGGAGACAGCCCCAGCATTTT; cdr3_aa: CASSLGSLTGRQPQHF